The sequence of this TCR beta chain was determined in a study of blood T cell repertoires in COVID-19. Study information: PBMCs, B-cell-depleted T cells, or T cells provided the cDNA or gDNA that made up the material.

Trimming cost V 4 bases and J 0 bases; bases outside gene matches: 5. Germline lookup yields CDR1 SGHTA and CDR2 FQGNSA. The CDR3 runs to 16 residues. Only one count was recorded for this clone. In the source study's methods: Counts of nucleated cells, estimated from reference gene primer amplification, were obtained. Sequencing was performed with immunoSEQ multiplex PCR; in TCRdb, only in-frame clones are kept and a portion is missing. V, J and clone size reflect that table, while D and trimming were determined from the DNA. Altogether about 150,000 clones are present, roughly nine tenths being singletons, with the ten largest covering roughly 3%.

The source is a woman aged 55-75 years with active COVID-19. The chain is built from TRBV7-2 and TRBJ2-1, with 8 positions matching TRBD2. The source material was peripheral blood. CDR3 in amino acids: CASSSLAGSSYNEQFF. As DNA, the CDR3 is TGTGCCAGCAGCTCCTTAGCGGGAAGCTCCTACAATGAGCAGTTCTTC.